This T cell receptor (beta chain) is drawn from a study of T cells expressing NK-cell markers. Study-wide background: The TCR beta repertoires originated in sorted CD3+CD56+NKG2C+, CD3+CD56+NKG2C- and CD3+CD56-NKG2C+ T cells.

Each CDR3 protein gets one entry in TCRdb, which reprocessed the 5' RACE reads and gives no DNA. The table lists 500,000 to 700,000 distinct CDR3 sequences. The CDR3 loop spans 15 amino acids. Germline assignment: CDR1 SGHKS and CDR2 YYEKEE (reference sequence). Sequencing used blood T cells: a sorted CD56 or NKG2C T cell subset, CD4+ or CD8+ T cells, or bulk PBMC T cells (not recorded which). This receptor was identified in a man aged 18-30 years in good health. The chain links TRBV5-5 to TRBJ2-6. The CDR3 sequence is CASSLSSSWANVLTF.